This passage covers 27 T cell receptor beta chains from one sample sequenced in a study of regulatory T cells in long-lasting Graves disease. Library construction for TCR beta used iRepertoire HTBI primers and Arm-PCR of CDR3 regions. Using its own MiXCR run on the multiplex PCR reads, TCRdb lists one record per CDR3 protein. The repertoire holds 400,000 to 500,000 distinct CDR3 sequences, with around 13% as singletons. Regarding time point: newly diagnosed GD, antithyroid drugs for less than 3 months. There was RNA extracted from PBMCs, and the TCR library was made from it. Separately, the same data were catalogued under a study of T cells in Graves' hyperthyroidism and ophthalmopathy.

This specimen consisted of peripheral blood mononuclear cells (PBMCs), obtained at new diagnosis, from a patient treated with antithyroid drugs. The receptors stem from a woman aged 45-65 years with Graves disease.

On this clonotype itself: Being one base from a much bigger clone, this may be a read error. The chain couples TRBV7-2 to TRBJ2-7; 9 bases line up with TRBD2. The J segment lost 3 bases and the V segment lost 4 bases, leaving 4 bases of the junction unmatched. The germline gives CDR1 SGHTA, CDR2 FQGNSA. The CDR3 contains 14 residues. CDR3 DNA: TGTGCCAGCAGCTCCGGGACTAGCAACTACGAGCAGTACTTC. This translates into CASSSGTSNYEQYF.

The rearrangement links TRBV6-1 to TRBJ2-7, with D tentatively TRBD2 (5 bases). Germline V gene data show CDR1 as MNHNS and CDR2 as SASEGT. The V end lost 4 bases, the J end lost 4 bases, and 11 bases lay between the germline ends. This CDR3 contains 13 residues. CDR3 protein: CASSVERLYEQYF. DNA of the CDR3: TGTGCCAGCAGTGTGGAGCGACTATACGAGCAGTACTTC.

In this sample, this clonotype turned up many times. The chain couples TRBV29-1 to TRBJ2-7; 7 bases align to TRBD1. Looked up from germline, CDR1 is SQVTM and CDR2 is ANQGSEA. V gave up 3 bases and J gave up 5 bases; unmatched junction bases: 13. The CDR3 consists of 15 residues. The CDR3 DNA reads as TGCAGCGTTGAGGTAGGGGGCTCCCTTTCCCACGAGCAGTACTTC. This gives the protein CSVEVGGSLSHEQYF.

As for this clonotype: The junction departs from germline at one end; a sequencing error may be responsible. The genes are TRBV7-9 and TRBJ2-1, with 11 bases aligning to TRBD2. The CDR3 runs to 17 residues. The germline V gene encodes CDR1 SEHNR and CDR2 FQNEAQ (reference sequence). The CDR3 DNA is TGCGCCAGCAGCTTGGCCGGGTCTAGCGGGAGGCCGAATGAGCAGTTCTTC. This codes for CASSLAGSSGRPNEQFF.

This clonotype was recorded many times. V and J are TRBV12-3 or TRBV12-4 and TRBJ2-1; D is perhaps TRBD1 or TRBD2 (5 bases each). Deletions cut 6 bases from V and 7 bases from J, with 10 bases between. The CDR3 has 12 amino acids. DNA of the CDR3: TGTGCCAGCAGCTGGGACCCGAATGAGCAGTTCTTC. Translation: CASSWDPNEQFF.

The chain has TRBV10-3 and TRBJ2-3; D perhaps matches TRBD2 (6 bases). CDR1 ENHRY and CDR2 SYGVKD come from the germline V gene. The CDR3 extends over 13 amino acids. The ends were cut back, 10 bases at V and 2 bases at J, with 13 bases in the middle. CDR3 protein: CATLSGFTDTQYF. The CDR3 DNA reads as TGTGCCACCCTTAGCGGATTCACAGATACGCAGTATTTT.

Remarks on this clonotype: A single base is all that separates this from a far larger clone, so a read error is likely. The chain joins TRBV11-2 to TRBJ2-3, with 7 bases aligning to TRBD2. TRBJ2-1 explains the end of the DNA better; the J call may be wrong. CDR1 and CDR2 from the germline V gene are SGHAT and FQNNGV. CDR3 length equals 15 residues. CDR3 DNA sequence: TGTACCAGCAGCACGCGACTAGCCCATTACAATGAGCAGTTCTTC. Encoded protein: CTSSTRLAHYNEQFF.

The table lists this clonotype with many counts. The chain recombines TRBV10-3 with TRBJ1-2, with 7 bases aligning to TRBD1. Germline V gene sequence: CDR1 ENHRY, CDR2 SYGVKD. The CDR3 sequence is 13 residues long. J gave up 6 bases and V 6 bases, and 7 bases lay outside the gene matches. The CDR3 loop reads CAISGTDGNGYTF. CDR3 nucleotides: TGTGCCATCAGCGGGACAGACGGAAATGGCTACACCTTC.

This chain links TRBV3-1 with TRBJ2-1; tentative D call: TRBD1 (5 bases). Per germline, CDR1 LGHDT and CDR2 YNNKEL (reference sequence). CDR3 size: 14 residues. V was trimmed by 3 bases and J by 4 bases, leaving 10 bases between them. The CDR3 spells CASSQEDRYNEQFF. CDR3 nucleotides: TGTGCCAGCAGCCAGGAAGACAGATACAATGAGCAGTTCTTC.

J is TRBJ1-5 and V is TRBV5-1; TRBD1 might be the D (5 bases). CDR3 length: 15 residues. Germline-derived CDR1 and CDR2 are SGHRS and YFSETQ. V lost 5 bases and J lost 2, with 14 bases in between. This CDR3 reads CASRPPGVGNQPQHF. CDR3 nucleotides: TGCGCCAGCAGGCCCCCGGGGGTCGGCAATCAGCCCCAGCATTTT.

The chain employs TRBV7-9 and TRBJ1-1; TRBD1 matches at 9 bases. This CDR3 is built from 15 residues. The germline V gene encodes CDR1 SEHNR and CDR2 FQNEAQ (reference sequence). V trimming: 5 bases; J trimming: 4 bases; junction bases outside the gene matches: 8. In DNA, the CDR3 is TGTGCCAGCAGCGTACAGGGGGCGGCGGGCACTGAAGCTTTCTTT. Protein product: CASSVQGAAGTEAFF.

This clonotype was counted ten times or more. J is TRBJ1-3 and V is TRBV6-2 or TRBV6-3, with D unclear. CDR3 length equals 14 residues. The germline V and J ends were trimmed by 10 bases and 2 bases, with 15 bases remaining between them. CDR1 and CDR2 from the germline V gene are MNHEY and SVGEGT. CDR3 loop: CATKFSGTGNTIYF. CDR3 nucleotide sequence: TGTGCCACCAAATTTTCCGGCACTGGAAACACCATATATTTT.

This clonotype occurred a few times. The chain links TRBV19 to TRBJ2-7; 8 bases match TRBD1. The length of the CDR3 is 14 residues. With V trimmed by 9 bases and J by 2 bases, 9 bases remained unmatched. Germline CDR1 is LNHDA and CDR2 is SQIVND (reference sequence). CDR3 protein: CASKDGQGTYEQYF. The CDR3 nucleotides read TGTGCCAGCAAGGACGGACAGGGTACCTACGAGCAGTACTTC.

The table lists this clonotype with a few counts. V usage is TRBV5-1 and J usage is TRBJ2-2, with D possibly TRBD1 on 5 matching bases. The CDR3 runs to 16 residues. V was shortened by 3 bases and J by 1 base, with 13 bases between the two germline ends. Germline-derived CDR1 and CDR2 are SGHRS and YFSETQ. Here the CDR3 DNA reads TGCGCCAGCAGCTCCCTGGCAACAGGGAACACCGGGGAGCTGTTTTTT. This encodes CASSSLATGNTGELFF.

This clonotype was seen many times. The CDR3 reads CASSEALQGASNTGELFF. DNA of the CDR3: TGTGCCAGCAGTGAAGCGCTTCAGGGGGCTTCGAACACCGGGGAGCTGTTTTTT. The chain combines TRBV6-1 with TRBJ2-2; the match to TRBD1 covers 8 bases. J gave up 0 bases and V 0 bases, and 6 bases lay outside the gene matches. Germline lookup yields CDR1 MNHNS and CDR2 SASEGT. CDR3 length equals 18 residues.

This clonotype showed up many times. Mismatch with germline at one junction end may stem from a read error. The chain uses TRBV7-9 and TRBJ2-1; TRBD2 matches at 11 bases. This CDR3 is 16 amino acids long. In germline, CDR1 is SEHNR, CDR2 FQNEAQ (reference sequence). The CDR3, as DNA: TGCGCCAGCAGCTTGGCCGGGACTAGCGGATACAATGAGCAGTTCTTC. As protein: CASSLAGTSGYNEQFF. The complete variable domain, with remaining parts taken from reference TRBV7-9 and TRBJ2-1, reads DTGVSQNPRHKITKRGQNVTFRCDPISEHNRLYWYRQTLGQGPEFLTYFQNEAQLEKSRLLSDRFSAERPKGSFSTLEIQRTEQGDSAMYLCASSLAGTSGYNEQFFGPGTRLTVL.

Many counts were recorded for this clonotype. CDR3 residues: CASSSRTGEQYF. CDR3 DNA sequence: TGTGCCAGCAGCTCCCGGACAGGGGAGCAGTACTTC. V gene TRBV7-3 combines with J gene TRBJ2-7; 8 nucleotides agree with TRBD1. J lost 7 bases, V lost 4 bases, and 3 bases had no gene match. Germline V CDR1 and CDR2: SGHTA, FQGTGA. The length of the CDR3 is 12 residues.

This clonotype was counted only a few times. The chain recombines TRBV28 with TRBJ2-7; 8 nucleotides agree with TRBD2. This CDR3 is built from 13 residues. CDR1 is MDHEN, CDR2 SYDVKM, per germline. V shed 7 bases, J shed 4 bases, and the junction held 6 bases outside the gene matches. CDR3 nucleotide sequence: TGTGCCAGCATCGCGGGAGGTTTTTACGAGCAGTACTTC. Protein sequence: CASIAGGFYEQYF.

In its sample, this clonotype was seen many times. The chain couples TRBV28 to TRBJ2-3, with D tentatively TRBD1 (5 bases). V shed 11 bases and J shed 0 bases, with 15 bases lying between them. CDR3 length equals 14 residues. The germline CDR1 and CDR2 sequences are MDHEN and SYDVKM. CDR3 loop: CACHRSESTDTQYF. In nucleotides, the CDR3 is TGTGCCTGTCACAGGTCGGAAAGCACAGATACGCAGTATTTT.

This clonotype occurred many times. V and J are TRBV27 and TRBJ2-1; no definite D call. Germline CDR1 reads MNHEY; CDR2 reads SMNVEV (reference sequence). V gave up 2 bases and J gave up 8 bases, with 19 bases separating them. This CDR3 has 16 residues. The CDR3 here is CASSLIMASARHEQFF. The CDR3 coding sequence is TGTGCCAGCAGTTTAATAATGGCTAGTGCCCGACATGAGCAGTTCTTC.

The CDR3 here is CAWRARDRGTYGYTF. The CDR3 nucleotides read TGTGCCTGGAGGGCTCGGGACAGGGGTACCTATGGCTACACCTTC. V and J are TRBV30 and TRBJ1-2; 10 bases agree with TRBD1. V shed 3 bases, J shed 4 bases, and the junction held 8 bases outside the gene matches. The CDR3 length is 15 residues. CDR1 and CDR2 (germline): GTSNPN, SVGIG (reference sequence).

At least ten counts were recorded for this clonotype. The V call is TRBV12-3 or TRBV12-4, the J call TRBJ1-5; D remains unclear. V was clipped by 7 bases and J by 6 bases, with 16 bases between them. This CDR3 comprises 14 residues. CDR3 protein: CASTRDVPGQPQHF. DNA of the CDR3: TGTGCCAGCACTAGGGATGTCCCCGGTCAGCCCCAGCATTTT.

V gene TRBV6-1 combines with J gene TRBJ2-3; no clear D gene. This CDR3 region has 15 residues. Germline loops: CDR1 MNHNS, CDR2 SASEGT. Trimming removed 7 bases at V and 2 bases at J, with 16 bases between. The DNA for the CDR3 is TGTGCCAGCACTCCGACGAATTCAATCACAGATACGCAGTATTTT. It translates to CASTPTNSITDTQYF.

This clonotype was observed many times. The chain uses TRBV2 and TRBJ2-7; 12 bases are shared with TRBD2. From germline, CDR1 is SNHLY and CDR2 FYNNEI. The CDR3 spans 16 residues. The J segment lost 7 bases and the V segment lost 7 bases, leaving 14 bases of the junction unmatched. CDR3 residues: CASTTPTSGSEGEQYF. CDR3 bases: TGTGCCAGCACTACTCCGACTAGCGGGAGCGAGGGGGAGCAGTACTTC.

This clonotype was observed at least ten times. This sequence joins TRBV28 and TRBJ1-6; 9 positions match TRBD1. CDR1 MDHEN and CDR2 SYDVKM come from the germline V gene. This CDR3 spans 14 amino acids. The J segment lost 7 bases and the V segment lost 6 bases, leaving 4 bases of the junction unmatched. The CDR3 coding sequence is TGTGCCAGCAGCACCGGGACAGGGAATTCACCCCTCCACTTT. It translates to CASSTGTGNSPLHF.

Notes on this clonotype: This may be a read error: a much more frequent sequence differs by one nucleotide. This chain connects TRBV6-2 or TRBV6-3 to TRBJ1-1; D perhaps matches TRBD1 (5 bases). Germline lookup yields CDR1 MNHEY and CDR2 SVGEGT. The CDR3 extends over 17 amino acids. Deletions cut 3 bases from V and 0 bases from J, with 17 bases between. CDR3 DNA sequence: TGTGCCAGCAGTTATCGGAAATTTTGGGGCCTGAACACTGAAGCTTTCTTT. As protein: CASSYRKFWGLNTEAFF.

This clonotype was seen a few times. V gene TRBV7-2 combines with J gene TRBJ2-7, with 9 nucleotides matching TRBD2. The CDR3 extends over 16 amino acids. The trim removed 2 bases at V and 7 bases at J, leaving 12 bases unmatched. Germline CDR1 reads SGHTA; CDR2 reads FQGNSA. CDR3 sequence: CASSLTPAGGPWEQYF. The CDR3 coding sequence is TGTGCCAGCAGCTTAACCCCCGCGGGAGGGCCGTGGGAGCAGTACTTC. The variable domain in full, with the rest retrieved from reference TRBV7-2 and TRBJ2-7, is GAGVSQSPSNKVTEKGKDVELRCDPISGHTALYWYRQSLGQGLEFLIYFQGNSAPDKSGLPSDRFSAERTGGSVSTLTIQRTQQEDSAVYLCASSLTPAGGPWEQYFGPGTRLTVT.